This T cell receptor beta chain was sequenced in a study of blood T cells in healthy people across ages (dated by TCRdb to the mid-2010s). Broadly, across the study: Template switching captured roughly one uniquely barcoded TCR beta cDNA molecule per two T cells in model experiments. The study measured age-related changes in TCR beta repertoire diversity using deep sequencing normalized with unique cDNA molecular identifiers. The donors were divided into four age groups: young (average about 16 years), middle-aged (about 41), aged (roughly 66) and long-lived (around 87). To avoid experimental bias, donors of different ages were spread randomly across the sequencing lanes. Two additional independent replicas of 1 million unique cDNA reads from the same blood draw were analyzed for two donors (one aged 18 to 30 and one aged 80 or older).

Based on the germline V gene, the CDR1 and CDR2 sequences are SGHRS and YFSETQ. The junction shows trimming of 4 bases on V and 2 bases on J, plus 15 bases between the germline ends. Measured from the cysteine to the phenylalanine, the CDR3 is 15 residues long. Of all the DNA, just the CDR3 is kept, 45 bases in frame from base 1. The library was prepared using 5' RACE. Sequenced on an Illumina HiSeq 2500. The second PCR ran for roughly 7 to 11 cycles and used a J-beta primer mix along with a sample-barcoded 5' primer. A unique molecular identifier was introduced onto each TCR beta cDNA molecule by a template-switch 5' adaptor carrying 12 random nucleotides. Each sample yielded at least 2.5 million CDR3-containing paired-end reads. The Mint cDNA synthesis kit, primed by a TRBC-specific oligonucleotide, was used to synthesize first-strand cDNA from all RNA. After uracil-DNA glycosylase treatment, a first 18-cycle PCR used universal primers M1SS and BC2_uni_R on all cDNA. In the authors' own workflow: For normalization, 1 million high-quality reads were randomly selected from each sample, with every read carrying a distinct molecular identifier. Instead of being binned into consensus sequences, reads that shared molecular identifiers were thrown out. CDR3 identification, clonotype clustering and error correction used MiTCR with a Q25 quality threshold and the strictest error-elimination algorithm. Lower-bound total TCR beta diversity was estimated with a nonparametric unseen species model using Euler transformation. The public reads were run again by TCRdb, first through fastp at Q25 and then through MiXCR, and only productive beta chains were kept. Each entry merges the rows of one CDR3 protein and shows their most common DNA and genes. The V and J calls and clone size come from TCRdb's table, not from the authors' own analysis. For this sample there are over a million distinct CDR3 sequences; over 35% appear just once. 18% of the sample comes from the top ten.

The donors were 40 or so Caucasian individuals from Russia, aged 6 to 90 years, who were systemically healthy. Ten milliliters of peripheral blood were drawn from each donor into EDTA-treated Vacutainer tubes. Ficoll-Paque density-gradient centrifugation was used to isolate PBMCs, with at least 7 million per sample. Total RNA, at least 5 micrograms per sample, was extracted from PBMCs with Trizol reagent. Naive CD45RAhigh/CD27high T cell percentages were measured by flow cytometry on a PBMC aliquot from every donor. Results the study describes overall, beyond this receptor: The long-lived group showed more naive CD4+ T cells, fewer expanded clones and increased TCR diversity than the aged group, suggesting age selection. Because the CMV infection status of the donors was unknown, age-related changes in expanded clonotypes may potentially have been confounded. Estimates of total diversity based on one million sequenced T cells were considered lower bounds and underestimates. Since profiling was done on bulk unsorted PBMCs, naive and antigen-experienced compartments could not be conclusively compared. The percentage of naive T cells measured by flow cytometry correlated strongly with observed TCR beta diversity. As age increased, observed TCR beta diversity per million T cells dropped in a roughly linear way, and a significant reduction was already evident by age roughly 40.

This clonotype was counted only a few times. What antigen it recognizes has not been identified. Within one base of it there is no much larger clone, and no base qualities were kept. This TCR derives from a woman aged 60-75 years in good health. The chain uses TRBV5-1 and TRBJ2-5; no D segment can be confidently identified. The sequencing sample was made of blood. CDR3 loop: CASSPVGRLQETQYF. In nucleotide form, the sequence is TGCGCCAGCAGCCCGGTCGGGCGGCTACAAGAGACCCAGTACTTC.